Listed below are T cell receptor beta chains from one sample, sequenced in a study of blood T cells in healthy people across ages. Using its own MiXCR run on the 5' RACE reads, TCRdb lists one record per CDR3 protein. This sample has more than 800,000 distinct CDR3 sequences, with about 28% found just once. Sequences were obtained from blood. These receptors originate from an elderly woman in good health. Both conserved end residues are part of each CDR3. The order of the fields is D gene, clone size, J gene, V gene, CDR3 protein, CDR3 DNA. D genes are given only for firm matches. A clone size is listed for some rows: how often the clone was seen (once, few, many), or a class if it is expanded.

d_call: NA; clone_size: NA; j_call: TRBJ1-3; v_call: TRBV5-1; cdr3_aa: CASSPEPGLGNTIYF; cdr3_nt: TGCGCCAGCAGCCCGGAACCAGGGTTAGGAAACACCATATATTTT
d_call: NA; clone_size: NA; j_call: TRBJ1-1; v_call: TRBV6-6; cdr3_aa: CASLVTESPNTEAFF; cdr3_nt: TGTGCCAGCTTAGTAACAGAATCACCGAACACTGAAGCTTTCTTT
d_call: NA; clone_size: few; j_call: TRBJ2-7; v_call: TRBV7-2; cdr3_aa: CASSPRVFYEQYF; cdr3_nt: TGTGCCAGCAGCCCCAGAGTGTTCTACGAGCAGTACTTC
d_call: TRBD2; clone_size: many; j_call: TRBJ2-3; v_call: TRBV12-3/TRBV12-4; cdr3_aa: CASSFSGGLTDTQYF; cdr3_nt: TGTGCCAGCAGTTTCAGCGGGGGACTCACAGATACGCAGTATTTT
d_call: NA; clone_size: NA; j_call: TRBJ1-1; v_call: TRBV28; cdr3_aa: CASSDRLWNTEAFF; cdr3_nt: TGTGCCAGCAGCGACAGGTTATGGAACACTGAAGCTTTCTTT
d_call: TRBD1; clone_size: few; j_call: TRBJ2-3; v_call: TRBV5-6; cdr3_aa: CASSGGQGGWEDTQYF; cdr3_nt: TGTGCCAGCAGCGGGGGACAGGGAGGCTGGGAAGATACGCAGTATTTT
d_call: NA; clone_size: NA; j_call: TRBJ2-5; v_call: TRBV11-1; cdr3_aa: CASRQGTAAAREETQYF; cdr3_nt: TGTGCCAGCAGACAAGGAACGGCGGCTGCCAGGGAAGAGACCCAGTACTTC
d_call: NA; clone_size: few; j_call: TRBJ2-3; v_call: TRBV11-2; cdr3_aa: CASSFRPQGKTDTQYF; cdr3_nt: TGTGCCAGCAGCTTTCGACCCCAAGGAAAAACAGATACGCAGTATTTT
d_call: TRBD1; clone_size: many; j_call: TRBJ1-6; v_call: TRBV29-1; cdr3_aa: CSVATGTGDNSPLHF; cdr3_nt: TGCAGCGTAGCTACCGGGACAGGGGATAATTCACCCCTCCACTTT
d_call: TRBD2; clone_size: many; j_call: TRBJ2-7; v_call: TRBV3-1; cdr3_aa: CASSHSAGVTYEQYF; cdr3_nt: TGTGCCAGCAGCCATTCTGCGGGGGTTACCTACGAGCAGTACTTC
d_call: NA; clone_size: once; j_call: TRBJ2-3; v_call: TRBV12-3/TRBV12-4; cdr3_aa: CASSSSTGVSTDAQYF; cdr3_nt: NA
d_call: NA; clone_size: NA; j_call: TRBJ1-1; v_call: TRBV12-5; cdr3_aa: CASGREWGEAFF; cdr3_nt: TGTGCTAGTGGTAGGGAATGGGGGGAAGCTTTCTTT
d_call: TRBD2; clone_size: many; j_call: TRBJ2-1; v_call: TRBV11-3; cdr3_aa: CASSLDVAGGRDEQFF; cdr3_nt: TGTGCCAGCAGCTTAGACGTTGCGGGGGGGCGTGATGAGCAGTTCTTC
d_call: TRBD1; clone_size: NA; j_call: TRBJ1-5; v_call: TRBV20-1; cdr3_aa: CSARYLGQGNQPQHF; cdr3_nt: TGCAGTGCTAGATATCTAGGACAGGGGAATCAGCCCCAGCATTTT
d_call: TRBD2; clone_size: NA; j_call: TRBJ2-5; v_call: TRBV7-2; cdr3_aa: CAGSPAGGGETQYF; cdr3_nt: TGTGCCGGCAGCCCGGCTGGGGGGGGAGAGACCCAGTACTTC
d_call: NA; clone_size: few; j_call: TRBJ1-1; v_call: TRBV19; cdr3_aa: CASSMGRGGLSTEAFF; cdr3_nt: TGTGCCAGTAGTATGGGCCGGGGTGGCTTGAGCACTGAAGCTTTCTTT
d_call: NA; clone_size: many; j_call: TRBJ2-5; v_call: TRBV4-3; cdr3_aa: CASSQARGETQYF; cdr3_nt: TGCGCCAGCAGCCAAGCCAGAGGGGAGACCCAGTACTTC
d_call: NA; clone_size: many; j_call: TRBJ2-5; v_call: TRBV27; cdr3_aa: CASSSDTYQETQYF; cdr3_nt: TGTGCCAGCAGTTCCGACACGTACCAAGAGACCCAGTACTTC
d_call: TRBD2; clone_size: NA; j_call: TRBJ2-3; v_call: TRBV7-2; cdr3_aa: CASSLSGTSGGRRTDTQYF; cdr3_nt: TGTGCCAGCAGCTTATCCGGGACTAGCGGGGGGCGGCGCACAGATACGCAGTATTTT
d_call: TRBD1; clone_size: NA; j_call: TRBJ1-5; v_call: TRBV7-9; cdr3_aa: CASSSRTGGGNQPQHF; cdr3_nt: TGTGCCAGCAGCAGCCGGACAGGGGGCGGCAATCAGCCCCAGCATTTT
d_call: NA; clone_size: few; j_call: TRBJ1-6; v_call: TRBV7-2; cdr3_aa: CASSANVGQLGLLHNSPLHF; cdr3_nt: TGTGCCAGCAGCGCAAACGTGGGGCAGTTGGGTCTCTTACATAATTCACCCCTCCACTTT
d_call: NA; clone_size: many; j_call: TRBJ2-7; v_call: TRBV6-5; cdr3_aa: CATRPTASREQYF; cdr3_nt: TGTGCCACCCGACCCACCGCCTCGAGAGAGCAGTACTTC
d_call: NA; clone_size: NA; j_call: TRBJ1-5; v_call: TRBV30; cdr3_aa: CAWNYRDQPQHF; cdr3_nt: TGTGCCTGGAACTACAGGGACCAGCCCCAGCATTTT
d_call: TRBD1; clone_size: few; j_call: TRBJ1-2; v_call: TRBV29-1; cdr3_aa: CSAKGWDRAGYTF; cdr3_nt: TGCAGCGCTAAGGGCTGGGACAGGGCTGGCTACACCTTC
d_call: TRBD1; clone_size: few; j_call: TRBJ1-2; v_call: TRBV6-1; cdr3_aa: CASSPMGTGRANYGYTF; cdr3_nt: TGTGCCAGCAGCCCGATGGGGACAGGGAGGGCTAACTATGGCTACACCTTC
d_call: NA; clone_size: NA; j_call: TRBJ1-3; v_call: TRBV9; cdr3_aa: CASSVAGSGNTIYF; cdr3_nt: TGTGCCAGCAGCGTAGCGGGGTCTGGAAACACCATATATTTT
d_call: NA; clone_size: many; j_call: TRBJ2-1; v_call: TRBV10-2; cdr3_aa: CASRGLAGGNEQFF; cdr3_nt: TGCGCCAGCAGAGGGTTGGCGGGTGGAAATGAGCAGTTCTTC
d_call: TRBD1; clone_size: many; j_call: TRBJ2-5; v_call: TRBV7-2; cdr3_aa: CASRGPGQGETQYF; cdr3_nt: TGTGCCAGCAGGGGACCGGGACAGGGAGAGACCCAGTACTTC
d_call: TRBD1; clone_size: NA; j_call: TRBJ2-1; v_call: TRBV20-1; cdr3_aa: CSARSQGVVYNEQFF; cdr3_nt: TGCAGTGCTCGTTCACAGGGGGTAGTCTACAATGAGCAGTTCTTC
d_call: NA; clone_size: NA; j_call: TRBJ1-2; v_call: TRBV2; cdr3_aa: CASSDRTKGYGYTF; cdr3_nt: TGTGCCAGCAGTGATAGGACAAAGGGCTATGGCTACACCTTC
d_call: NA; clone_size: few; j_call: TRBJ2-2; v_call: TRBV4-3; cdr3_aa: CASSQDRSGSLAELFF; cdr3_nt: TGCGCCAGCAGCCAAGATCGGAGCGGGTCTTTGGCGGAGCTGTTTTTT